These 31 T cell receptor beta chains were all obtained from the same sample, sequenced in a study of blood T cell repertoires in COVID-19 (dated by TCRdb to between 2020 and 2021). Libraries were prepared through the immunoSEQ multiplex PCR assay. Sourced from immuneACCESS, this table was stored by TCRdb with only in-frame sequences that have V and J called. A share of the clones is absent; for the studies checked, an unresolved V gene accounts for under half, and the remainder has no known explanation. Within this sample are 200,000 to 250,000 clones, with about 87% of them counted one time only. 2.6% of the sample comes from the top ten. Sequenced: PBMCs or T cells enriched from blood (not recorded which). The source is a woman aged 25 to 39 who had recovered from COVID-19.

The chain uses TRBV11-2 and TRBJ2-5; TRBD2 agrees at 10 bases. V shed 5 bases, J shed 5 bases, and the junction held 8 bases outside the gene matches. CDR3 length: 15 amino acids. The germline CDR1 and CDR2 sequences are SGHAT and FQNNGV. For the CDR3, the DNA is TGTGCCAGCAGCACCCTAGCGGGGGAGTCGGAGACCCAGTACTTC. The encoded protein is CASSTLAGESETQYF.

The rearrangement links TRBV27 to TRBJ1-5; possibly TRBD1 for D (6 bases). The CDR3 has 14 amino acids. Trimming left V 3 bases short and J 3 bases short, with 9 bases between. The germline gives CDR1 MNHEY, CDR2 SMNVEV (reference sequence). The CDR3 DNA follows: TGTGCCAGCAGTTTTGGACAGTACAATCAGCCCCAGCATTTT. It specifies CASSFGQYNQPQHF.

The V and J genes are TRBV2 and TRBJ1-3; no clear D. Germline lookup yields CDR1 SNHLY and CDR2 FYNNEI. Trimming took 5 bases from V and 0 from J, leaving 11 bases between them. The CDR3 extends over 15 amino acids. The CDR3 here is CASSLVRGSGNTIYF. The DNA for the CDR3 is TGTGCCAGCAGTTTAGTACGGGGCTCTGGAAACACCATATATTTT.

The chain combines TRBV7-3 with TRBJ2-1, with a weak D call TRBD2 (6 bases). Germline loops: CDR1 SGHTA, CDR2 FQGTGA. V was pared by 2 bases and J by 8 bases, with 16 bases between. The CDR3 runs to 15 residues. This CDR3 reads CASSLFPGEVDEQFF. CDR3 nucleotide sequence: TGTGCCAGCAGCTTATTTCCGGGGGAGGTCGATGAGCAGTTCTTC.

The gene calls are TRBV4-2 and TRBJ2-7, with 8 bases matching TRBD1. J gave up 2 bases and V 4 bases, and 7 bases lay outside the gene matches. Germline V gene data show CDR1 as LGHNA and CDR2 as YNFKEQ. The CDR3 consists of 15 residues. The CDR3 bases are TGTGCCAGCAGCCCCGGACAGGGCCCAACCTACGAGCAGTACTTC. Residues: CASSPGQGPTYEQYF.

J is TRBJ2-1 and V is TRBV7-2; 12 bases align to TRBD2. Germline V gene lookup returns CDR1 SGHTA and CDR2 FQGNSA. V lost 4 bases to trimming and J lost 8 bases; unmatched junction nucleotides: 12. The CDR3 covers 17 residues. CDR3 sequence reads: CASSSPRASGGGDEQFF. The CDR3 DNA reads as TGTGCCAGCAGCTCCCCCCGGGCTAGCGGGGGGGGCGATGAGCAGTTCTTC.

V and J are TRBV6-2 or TRBV6-3 and TRBJ2-1, with 7 bases that match TRBD1. V shed 6 bases, J shed 4 bases, and the junction held 3 bases outside the gene matches. This CDR3 contains 13 residues. Germline assignment: CDR1 MNHEY and CDR2 SVGEGT. CDR3 DNA sequence: TGTGCCAGCAGCATGGACAGGTACAATGAGCAGTTCTTC. Amino acid sequence: CASSMDRYNEQFF.

The V and J genes are TRBV28 and TRBJ1-2; tentatively, D is TRBD1 (5 bases). Trimming left V 6 bases short and J 1 base short, with 12 bases between. Looked up from germline, CDR1 is MDHEN and CDR2 is SYDVKM. This CDR3 has 14 residues. CDR3 in DNA: TGTGCCAGCAGACCCCCGGGGGATAACTATGGCTACACCTTC. Protein sequence: CASRPPGDNYGYTF.

This clone was seen more than once but under ten times. The chain recombines TRBV6-5 with TRBJ1-5; D not resolved. This CDR3 contains 15 residues. Germline V gives CDR1 MNHEY, CDR2 SVGAGI. V shed 4 bases and J shed 2 bases, with 12 bases lying between them. CDR3 nucleotides: TGTGCCAGCAGTTCGAGGCTGGTTGGCAATCAGCCCCAGCATTTT. Translation gives CASSSRLVGNQPQHF.

The gene calls are TRBV6-5 and TRBJ2-2; D possibly corresponds to TRBD2 (6 bases). The V end was cut by 6 bases, the J end by 6 bases, with 14 bases between. The CDR3 contains 14 residues. Germline-derived CDR1 and CDR2 are MNHEY and SVGAGI. The CDR3 DNA follows: TGTGCCAGCAGCACGGGACTCGGCGCCGGGGAGCTGTTTTTT. Translating gives CASSTGLGAGELFF.

This CDR3 is CASSDQGTGGEQYF. The CDR3 DNA follows: TGTGCCAGCTCAGACCAAGGGACAGGGGGAGAGCAGTACTTC. The rearrangement uses TRBV18 and TRBJ2-7, with 11 bases lining up with TRBD1. V shed 5 bases and J 7 bases; nucleotides not matched to a gene: 7. The CDR3 is made up of 14 amino acids. Germline CDR1 and CDR2: KGHSH and LQKENI.

The CDR3 nucleotides read TGTGCCAGCAGCTCCACCGGGACAGCAAACACCGGGGAGCTGTTTTTT. This sequence encodes CASSSTGTANTGELFF. The chain joins TRBV5-4 to TRBJ2-2; 7 nucleotides align to TRBD1. The CDR3 totals 16 residues. Per germline, CDR1 SGHNT and CDR2 YYREEE (reference sequence). With 3 bases clipped from V and 2 bases from J, the junction kept 7 bases outside the gene matches.

This clone appeared a single time. This rearrangement joins TRBV5-4 to TRBJ2-2, with 8 bases lining up with TRBD2. The germline V gene encodes CDR1 SGHNT and CDR2 YYREEE (reference sequence). Germline trimming cut 1 base from V and 4 bases from J; bases unmatched to any gene: 6. CDR3 length equals 16 residues. CDR3 sequence reads: CASSLFGLASTGELFF. The CDR3 DNA reads TGTGCCAGCAGCTTGTTTGGACTAGCTTCCACCGGGGAGCTGTTTTTT.

The DNA of the CDR3 is TGTGCCAGCAGTGACCTGGTCTATGGTGGCTACACCTTC. The encoded protein is CASSDLVYGGYTF. This rearrangement joins TRBV2 to TRBJ1-2; no definite D call. CDR1 is SNHLY, CDR2 FYNNEI, per germline. CDR3 size: 13 residues. Trimming took 3 bases from V and 7 from J, leaving 12 bases between them.

V and J are TRBV27 and TRBJ2-7; the D gene is possibly TRBD2 (6 bases). V lost 4 bases, J lost 4 bases, and 17 bases lay in between. The germline gives CDR1 MNHEY, CDR2 SMNVEV (reference sequence). There are 15 residues in the CDR3. CDR3 amino acids: CASSSLAAGDYEQYF. The CDR3 nucleotides read TGTGCCAGCAGTTCCTTAGCGGCTGGGGATTACGAGCAGTACTTC.

This chain joins TRBV19 and TRBJ1-2, with TRBD1 matching 10 bases. V lost 5 bases to trimming and J lost 0 bases; unmatched junction nucleotides: 6. Germline lookup yields CDR1 LNHDA and CDR2 SQIVND (reference sequence). CDR3 length equals 16 residues. CDR3 region: CASSHGTGAANYGYTF. CDR3 bases: TGTGCCAGTAGTCACGGGACAGGGGCGGCTAACTATGGCTACACCTTC.

The chain recombines TRBV24-1 with TRBJ1-5; TRBD1 might be the D (6 bases). V was trimmed by 11 bases and J by 7 bases, leaving 17 bases between them. Germline loops: CDR1 KGHDR, CDR2 SFDVKD. The CDR3 totals 13 residues. DNA of the CDR3: TGTGCCATCTCACAGGGAGAAAGACAGCCCCAGCATTTT. Protein sequence: CAISQGERQPQHF.

The chain combines TRBV7-9 with TRBJ1-2; 7 bases match TRBD1. CDR1 is SEHNR and CDR2 is FQNEAQ in the germline V gene (reference sequence). The CDR3 covers 13 residues. V lost 5 bases and J lost 8; bases outside the gene matches: 8. This chain's CDR3 is CASSLHRGAGYTF. CDR3 in DNA: TGTGCCAGCAGCCTCCACAGGGGAGCCGGCTACACCTTC.

CDR3 loop: CASSQQMNTEAFF. CDR3 bases: TGTGCCAGCAGCCAACAGATGAACACTGAAGCTTTCTTT. The J gene is TRBJ1-1, the V gene TRBV14, with unresolved D. This CDR3 is built from 13 residues. Germline-derived CDR1 and CDR2 are SGHDN and FVKESK. The ends were cut back, 2 bases at V and 0 bases at J, with 4 bases in the middle.

This chain uses TRBV7-2 with TRBJ1-2; possibly TRBD1 for D (5 bases). V lost 4 bases and J lost 3, with 15 bases in between. Germline CDR1 and CDR2: SGHTA and FQGNSA. This CDR3 has 15 amino acids. The CDR3 DNA reads as TGTGCCAGCAGCTCAACGACAGCCGCCTACTATGGCTACACCTTC. This encodes CASSSTTAAYYGYTF.

The V call is TRBV5-1, the J call TRBJ2-5, with 7 nucleotides matching TRBD1. The CDR3 runs 16 residues. The V segment lost 0 bases and the J segment 5 bases; nucleotides outside the gene matches: 10. Per the germline V gene, CDR1 is SGHRS and CDR2 is YFSETQ. The DNA for the CDR3 is TGCGCCAGCAGCTTGGCCTTCGCCCTAGGGGGCGAGACCCAGTACTTC. Residues: CASSLAFALGGETQYF.

The chain employs TRBV7-9 and TRBJ1-2; D is ambiguous. The CDR3 spans 12 residues. With 4 bases removed from V and 6 bases from J, the gap between germline ends came to 9 bases. CDR1 and CDR2 (germline): SEHNR, FQNEAQ (reference sequence). The CDR3 sequence is CASSWWEDGYTF. CDR3 DNA: TGTGCCAGCAGCTGGTGGGAGGATGGCTACACCTTC.

The J gene is TRBJ2-3, the V gene TRBV29-1, with 12 bases lining up with TRBD2. The CDR3 totals 15 residues. The V gene's germline CDR1 is SQVTM and CDR2 ANQGSEA. V gave up 4 bases and J gave up 6 bases; unmatched junction bases: 8. The CDR3 sequence: CSVANRLAGVDTQYF. For the CDR3, the DNA is TGCAGCGTTGCCAATAGACTAGCGGGGGTGGATACGCAGTATTTT.

This clone was recorded only once. This chain uses TRBV6-2 or TRBV6-3 with TRBJ1-1, with D tentatively TRBD1 (5 bases). V was pared by 5 bases and J by 5 bases, with 18 bases between. The V gene's germline CDR1 is MNHEY and CDR2 SVGEGT. The length of the CDR3 is 15 residues. The CDR3 DNA reads TGTGCCAGCAGTGACCCTGGAAGGGGCGAGACTGAAGCTTTCTTT. As protein: CASSDPGRGETEAFF.

This clone was picked up one time. The CDR3 coding sequence is TGTGCCAGCAGCCCGCTGCGGAACACCGGGGAGCTGTTTTTT. Translated: CASSPLRNTGELFF. The chain uses TRBV3-1 (or the pseudogene TRBV3-2) and TRBJ2-2; D gene unclear. Germline V gene data show CDR1 as LGHDT and CDR2 as YNNKEL (reference sequence). Trimming took off 4 bases at V and 1 base at J, with 7 bases between the two ends. The CDR3 is 14 residues long.

The rearrangement uses TRBV6-4 and TRBJ2-3, with D maybe TRBD2 (7 bases). The V end lost 6 bases, the J end lost 3 bases, and 25 bases lay between the germline ends. In germline, CDR1 is MRHNA, CDR2 SNTAGT. The CDR3 spans 18 residues. CDR3 in amino acids: CASSNRGGGGQGTDTQYF. For the CDR3, the DNA is TGTGCCAGCAGCAACCGGGGCGGGGGCGGCCAGGGGACAGATACGCAGTATTTT.

This sequence joins TRBV5-1 and TRBJ2-1, with a weak D call TRBD2 (5 bases). Looked up from germline, CDR1 is SGHRS and CDR2 is YFSETQ. The CDR3 totals 16 residues. The germline V and J ends were trimmed by 7 bases and 0 bases, with 17 bases remaining between them. DNA for the CDR3: TGCGCCAGCCAGTTTTCCCGCGGGTCCTCCTACAATGAGCAGTTCTTC. It yields the protein CASQFSRGSSYNEQFF.

The chain uses TRBV11-3 and TRBJ2-3; 8 bases line up with TRBD2. The V segment lost 1 base and the J segment 2 bases; nucleotides outside the gene matches: 5. This CDR3 region has 16 residues. Germline lookup yields CDR1 SGHNT and CDR2 YENEEA. The CDR3 loop is CASSLGPGGHTDTQYF. The CDR3 coding sequence is TGTGCCAGCAGCTTAGGCCCGGGGGGGCACACAGATACGCAGTATTTT.

The chain couples TRBV2 to TRBJ1-2, with a tentative D call TRBD1 (6 bases). CDR1 and CDR2 (germline): SNHLY, FYNNEI. The germline V and J ends were trimmed by 5 bases and 0 bases, with 7 bases remaining between them. This CDR3 spans 13 amino acids. The CDR3 DNA reads as TGTGCCAGCAGTCGGGACACTAACTATGGCTACACCTTC. Translation: CASSRDTNYGYTF.

The V gene is TRBV25-1, the J gene TRBJ1-2, with D hard to call. Trimming removed 3 bases from V and 7 bases from J, with 12 bases in between. Germline V gene lookup returns CDR1 MGHDK and CDR2 SYGVNS. This CDR3 region has 13 residues. The CDR3 bases are TGTGCCAGCAGTGAGTCGAGAGTAACTGGCTACACCTTC. Residues: CASSESRVTGYTF.

The V call is TRBV5-4, the J call TRBJ2-3; 7 nucleotides line up with TRBD2. Trimming at V came to 4 bases and at J to 1 base, leaving 6 bases not matched to a gene. Germline lookup yields CDR1 SGHNT and CDR2 YYREEE (reference sequence). The length of the CDR3 is 15 residues. The CDR3 loop is CASSRGRARTDTQYF. As DNA, the CDR3 is TGTGCCAGCAGCCGAGGGAGGGCGCGCACAGATACGCAGTATTTT.